These 31 T cell receptor beta chains originate from one sample sequenced in a study of human T cells and chemical hapten exposure. Whole blood, unfractionated, served as the material for total RNA extraction. TCRdb re-derived calls from the 5' RACE reads in MiXCR, one entry per CDR3 protein. The sample includes under 150,000 distinct CDR3 sequences, roughly a fifth seen only once; the top ten take around 2.7%. These receptors came from a human donor in good health.

This chain uses TRBV6-1 with TRBJ2-5; D may correspond to TRBD1 or TRBD2 (5 bases each). Trimming took off 8 bases at V and 2 bases at J, with 24 bases between the two ends. Germline CDR1 reads MNHNS; CDR2 reads SASEGT. The CDR3 contains 17 residues. The DNA for the CDR3 is TGTGCCAGCGGCCTAAGATCAATAGGGGAGCGTCAAGAGACCCAGTACTTC. It codes for CASGLRSIGERQETQYF.

This chain uses TRBV20-1 with TRBJ1-3, with D maybe TRBD1 (6 bases). Trimming took off 3 bases at V and 5 bases at J, with 14 bases between the two ends. Germline V gene sequence: CDR1 DFQATT, CDR2 SNEGSKA (reference sequence). This CDR3 has 14 residues. In DNA form, the CDR3 reads TGCAGTGCTAGGACAACGGACAGTAGAAACACCATATATTTT. Translated, it gives CSARTTDSRNTIYF.

The J gene is TRBJ1-2, the V gene TRBV12-5; D gene uncertain. The CDR3 has 12 residues. Germline-derived CDR1 and CDR2 are LGHNT and FRNRAP. The CDR3 DNA reads as TGTGCCAGCTCGGCCAGACACTATGGCTACACCTTC. Protein: CASSARHYGYTF.

The CDR3 loop is CASSQAGRAGASYNEQFF. The CDR3 nucleotides are TGTGCCAGCAGCCAAGCCGGGAGAGCGGGAGCCTCCTACAATGAGCAGTTCTTC. The chain links TRBV11-2 to TRBJ2-1; 8 bases are a match to TRBD2. Germline assignment: CDR1 SGHAT and CDR2 FQNNGV. CDR3 size: 18 residues. V was clipped by 5 bases and J by 0 bases; unmatched bases: 12.

The V call is TRBV12-3 or TRBV12-4, the J call TRBJ2-3; 8 bases align to TRBD2. V dropped 6 bases and J dropped 2; count of bases not matched to a gene: 4. The CDR3 is made up of 14 amino acids. CDR3 nucleotide sequence: TGTGCCAGCAGCCGACTAGCGAACACAGATACGCAGTATTTT. The encoded protein is CASSRLANTDTQYF.

The chain is built from TRBV5-1 and TRBJ1-2; the D gene is possibly TRBD1 (5 bases). V lost 0 bases to trimming and J lost 3 bases, with 15 bases between them. There are 16 residues in the CDR3. The germline V gene has CDR1 SGHRS and CDR2 YFSETQ. DNA of the CDR3: TGCGCCAGCAGCTTGGAGGGACGGCGGGCAGACTATGGCTACACCTTC. Translation gives CASSLEGRRADYGYTF. The variable domain in full, completed from reference TRBV5-1 and TRBJ1-2, reads KAGVTQTPRYLIKTRGQQVTLSCSPISGHRSVSWYQQTPGQGLQFLFEYFSETQRNKGNFPGRFSGRQFSNSRSEMNVSTLELGDSALYLCASSLEGRRADYGYTFGSGTRLTVV.

The rearrangement links TRBV7-3 to TRBJ1-2, with TRBD1 matching over 9 bases. Germline CDR1 and CDR2: SGHTA and FQGTGA. This CDR3 contains 14 residues. The ends lost 5 bases at V and 11 bases at J; junction bases unmatched: 12. The CDR3 is CASSTNPGQGSYTF. CDR3 DNA sequence: TGTGCCAGCAGCACTAATCCGGGACAGGGTTCGTACACCTTC.

This chain connects TRBV7-8 to TRBJ2-7, with 7 bases that match TRBD2. Germline CDR1 and CDR2: SGHVS and FQNEAQ. V trimming: 1 base; J trimming: 3 bases; junction bases outside the gene matches: 3. The CDR3 has 14 amino acids. CDR3 in amino acids: CASSLEASGYEQYF. The CDR3 region has the DNA TGTGCCAGCAGCTTAGAAGCTAGCGGCTACGAGCAGTACTTC.

J is TRBJ1-5 and V is TRBV20-1, with D possibly TRBD1 on 5 matching bases. Trimming took off 5 bases at V and 6 bases at J, with 11 bases between the two ends. The CDR3 is 12 residues long. CDR1 is DFQATT and CDR2 is SNEGSKA in the germline V gene (reference sequence). CDR3 in DNA: TGCAGTGCTTATAGGGGCGGTCAGCCCCAGCATTTT. Translation: CSAYRGGQPQHF.

This clonotype occurred a few times. V gene TRBV5-5 combines with J gene TRBJ1-2; no clear D gene. V was shortened by 5 bases and J by 7 bases, with 24 bases between the two germline ends. There are 16 residues in the CDR3. Germline values: CDR1 SGHKS, CDR2 YYEKEE (reference sequence). The DNA of the CDR3 is TGTGCCAGCAGACGCTCGAGCCTCCTTAATCCTTCTGGCTACACCTTC. Protein product: CASRRSSLLNPSGYTF.

V and J are TRBV28 and TRBJ1-2; no clear D gene. Germline values: CDR1 MDHEN, CDR2 SYDVKM. The CDR3 covers 13 residues. Trimming took 5 bases from V and 5 from J, leaving 12 bases between them. The chain's CDR3 is CASSLRTDYGYTF. CDR3 DNA: TGTGCCAGCAGTCTCCGGACTGATTATGGCTACACCTTC.

This clonotype was counted only a few times. The chain carries TRBV5-1 and TRBJ2-3, with 11 positions matching TRBD2. The CDR3 length is 17 residues. The germline V gene encodes CDR1 SGHRS and CDR2 YFSETQ. Losses at the gene ends were 3 bases for V and 4 bases for J; bases not matched to a gene: 10. CDR3 residues: CASSSGTSGSGADTQYF. Here the CDR3 DNA reads TGCGCCAGCAGCTCCGGGACTAGCGGTAGCGGGGCAGATACGCAGTATTTT.

This clonotype was observed many times. This chain uses TRBV3-1 with TRBJ1-4; D gene ambiguous. Germline V gene sequence: CDR1 LGHDT, CDR2 YNNKEL (reference sequence). With 0 bases removed from V and 7 bases from J, the gap between germline ends came to 12 bases. This CDR3 contains 15 residues. CDR3 loop: CASSQDPGVGEKLFF. CDR3 in DNA: TGTGCCAGCAGCCAAGATCCCGGAGTGGGTGAAAAACTGTTTTTT.

V and J are TRBV5-6 and TRBJ1-4; D gene unclear. CDR3 size: 14 residues. Germline V gene data show CDR1 as SGHDT and CDR2 as YYEEEE. Trimming cost V 1 base and J 5 bases, with 9 bases left between them. CDR3 protein: CASSLKQPNEKLFF. The CDR3 bases are TGTGCCAGCAGCTTGAAACAGCCGAATGAAAAACTGTTTTTT.

This clonotype was found many times. The genes are TRBV2 and TRBJ2-1; D gene unclear. The CDR3 runs to 12 residues. V shed 3 bases and J shed 12 bases, with 12 bases lying between them. CDR1 SNHLY and CDR2 FYNNEI come from the germline V gene. The CDR3 reads CASSELARLQFF. The CDR3, as DNA: TGTGCCAGCAGTGAGTTAGCCCGCCTGCAGTTCTTC.

This clonotype was detected only a few times. This chain joins TRBV12-3 or TRBV12-4 and TRBJ1-1, with D tentatively TRBD1 (6 bases). The CDR3 loop spans 14 amino acids. Trimming removed 2 bases from V and 2 bases from J, with 9 bases in between. In nucleotides, the CDR3 is TGTGCCAGCAGTTTAACAGGGCGAAACACTGAAGCTTTCTTT. Translated: CASSLTGRNTEAFF.

This clonotype was seen a few times. The CDR3, as DNA: TGTGCCAGCAGTATCCACGCCGGGAGCACAGATACGCAGTATTTT. Translated: CASSIHAGSTDTQYF. This chain uses TRBV28 with TRBJ2-3, with D unclear. This CDR3 comprises 15 residues. Trimming pared 5 bases from V and 0 bases from J, leaving 12 bases between. Per germline, CDR1 MDHEN and CDR2 SYDVKM.

J is TRBJ1-5 and V is TRBV6-5; D call uncertain. CDR3 size: 13 residues. Germline values: CDR1 MNHEY, CDR2 SVGAGI. The V end was cut by 8 bases, the J end by 3 bases, with 11 bases between. The CDR3 is CASGKRDNQPQHF. The CDR3 DNA reads as TGTGCCAGCGGGAAGAGAGACAATCAGCCCCAGCATTTT.

The chain uses TRBV29-1 and TRBJ2-7; 8 bases agree with TRBD1. Germline CDR1 reads SQVTM; CDR2 reads ANQGSEA. V trimming: 0 bases; J trimming: 3 bases; junction bases outside the gene matches: 10. This CDR3 comprises 16 residues. The CDR3 sequence is CSVEDRQGAIIYEQYF. The CDR3 bases are TGCAGCGTTGAAGATCGGCAGGGGGCTATCATCTACGAGCAGTACTTC.

This sequence joins TRBV21-1 and TRBJ1-1; the listed D gene, TRBD1, was not tested against the DNA. TRBV21-1 is a recognized pseudogene. This CDR3 has 15 amino acids. The CDR3: CASSYRDSANTEAFF. In DNA, the CDR3 is TGTGCCAGCAGCTACCGGGACAGCGCGAACACTGAAGCTTTCTTT.

The chain has TRBV12-3 or TRBV12-4 and TRBJ2-2, with 8 bases aligning to TRBD1. Trimming cost V 2 bases and J 7 bases; bases outside gene matches: 6. CDR3 length: 15 residues. In DNA, the CDR3 is TGTGCCAGCAGTTTACACCAGGGGGCAAGCGGGGAGCTGTTTTTT. Amino acids: CASSLHQGASGELFF.

This clonotype was recorded at least ten times. This chain uses TRBV14 with TRBJ1-6; 7 bases line up with TRBD1. The CDR3 is 15 amino acids. The germline gives CDR1 SGHDN, CDR2 FVKESK. V shed 8 bases and J 0 bases; nucleotides not matched to a gene: 4. Here the CDR3 reads CASPGGPSYNSPLHF. The CDR3 DNA follows: TGTGCCAGCCCAGGGGGGCCCTCCTATAATTCACCCCTCCACTTT.

The rearrangement joins TRBV27 to TRBJ2-5; D gene uncertain. This CDR3 region has 15 residues. The ends were cut back, 5 bases at V and 5 bases at J, with 18 bases in the middle. Germline CDR1 and CDR2: MNHEY and SMNVEV (reference sequence). The CDR3 protein is CASSPYSSARETQYF. CDR3 sequence (DNA): TGTGCCAGCAGTCCCTACTCGTCGGCAAGGGAGACCCAGTACTTC.

The J gene is TRBJ1-5, the V gene TRBV10-2; no definite D call. Trimming removed 1 base at V and 7 bases at J, with 8 bases between. Germline V lookup: CDR1 WSHSY, CDR2 SAAADI. This CDR3 is built from 13 residues. CDR3 coding DNA: TGCGCCAGCAGTGAGTGGGGAAGGCAGCCCCAGCATTTT. Amino acid sequence: CASSEWGRQPQHF.

This clonotype was seen a few times. The rearrangement uses TRBV14 and TRBJ2-2, with TRBD2 identical over 14 bases. This CDR3 has 20 residues. J lost 0 bases, V lost 5 bases, and 11 bases had no gene match. The germline CDR1 and CDR2 sequences are SGHDN and FVKESK. CDR3 in DNA: TGTGCCAGCAGCAATTCGCCCGGACTAGCGGGAGGCCCGAACACCGGGGAGCTGTTTTTT. Translation: CASSNSPGLAGGPNTGELFF.

This CDR3 is CASSYSTANTEAFF. The DNA of the CDR3 is TGTGCCAGCAGTTACTCAACAGCTAACACTGAAGCTTTCTTT. The chain recombines TRBV28 with TRBJ1-1; D remains unclear. The V and J ends lost 4 bases and 2 bases respectively, with 11 bases between them. The CDR3 has 14 residues. CDR1 MDHEN and CDR2 SYDVKM come from the germline V gene. Full variable domain (rest looked up from reference TRBV28 and TRBJ1-1): DVKVTQSSRYLVKRTGEKVFLECVQDMDHENMFWYRQDPGLGLRLIYFSYDVKMKEKGDIPEGYSVSREKKERFSLILESASTNQTSMYLCASSYSTANTEAFFGQGTRLTVV.

V gene TRBV29-1 combines with J gene TRBJ2-7; 7 bases line up with TRBD1. CDR3 length equals 12 residues. Per the germline V gene, CDR1 is SQVTM and CDR2 is ANQGSEA. V trimming: 7 bases; J trimming: 0 bases; junction bases outside the gene matches: 3. CDR3 residues: CSATGVSYEQYF. CDR3 DNA sequence: TGCAGCGCAACAGGGGTCTCCTACGAGCAGTACTTC.

The genes are TRBV28 and TRBJ1-6, with a tentative D call TRBD1 (5 bases). The length of the CDR3 is 16 residues. Germline CDR1 is MDHEN and CDR2 is SYDVKM. Trimming removed 3 bases at V and 7 bases at J, with 16 bases between. The CDR3 here is CASSLGRPNRNSPLHF. CDR3 DNA: TGTGCCAGCAGTTTGGGCAGACCTAACAGGAATTCACCCCTCCACTTT.

In this sample, this clonotype turned up a few times. J is TRBJ2-7 and V is TRBV28; the D is unclear. The V gene's germline CDR1 is MDHEN and CDR2 SYDVKM. The CDR3 covers 13 residues. The CDR3 region is CSSTTGSSYEQYF. DNA for the CDR3: TGTTCTTCAACGACCGGTAGCTCCTACGAGCAGTACTTC. Based on the CDR3 plus reference TRBV28 and TRBJ2-7, the full variable domain is DVKVTQSSRYLVKRTGEKVFLECVQDMDHENMFWYRQDPGLGLRLIYFSYDVKMKEKGDIPEGYSVSREKKERFSLILESASTNQTSMYLCSSTTGSSYEQYFGPGTRLTVT.

The chain joins TRBV5-4 to TRBJ2-5; D is ambiguous. Germline lookup yields CDR1 SGHNT and CDR2 YYREEE (reference sequence). V dropped 3 bases and J dropped 5 bases, with 11 bases sitting between them. The CDR3 runs to 13 residues. The CDR3 coding sequence is TGTGCCAGCAGCTCCCTCCCGTACGAGACCCAGTACTTC. Encoded protein: CASSSLPYETQYF.

The genes are TRBV7-2 and TRBJ1-5, with unresolved D. V was pared by 0 bases and J by 3 bases, with 3 bases between. The CDR3 extends over 13 amino acids. Per the germline V gene, CDR1 is SGHTA and CDR2 is FQGNSA. CDR3 sequence (DNA): TGTGCCAGCAGCTTAGCGATCAATCAGCCCCAGCATTTT. The encoded protein is CASSLAINQPQHF.